The rows below give T cell receptor beta chains drawn from one sample of a study of shared T cell receptors in the human thymus. The data were produced by immunoSEQ multiplex PCR, yet TCRdb's version contains in-frame clones alone and is incomplete. Of approximately 580,000 clones listed, about four fifths were seen once; the top ten hold about 0.013%. The data also belong to a second study, concerning human thymus T cells.

Sequenced sample: thymocytes. The receptors come from a boy in the first two years of life with a congenital heart defect. Both conserved end residues are part of each CDR3. A D gene is named only where the DNA matches it firmly. Only some rows state a clone size, as once, few, many or a class for expanded clones.

J	size	D	V	CDR3	DNA
TRBJ1-5	-	-	TRBV6-5	CASSYLRSQPQHF	TGTGCCAGCAGTTACCTCAGGTCTCAGCCCCAGCATTTT
TRBJ2-7	-	-	TRBV25-1	CASSEGGEQYF	TGTGCCAGCAGTGAGGGGGGCGAGCAGTACTTC
TRBJ2-7	-	-	TRBV30	CAWSDRGQKEEGGSYEQYF	TGTGCCTGGAGTGACCGGGGACAGAAAGAGGAGGGTGGGTCCTACGAGCAGTACTTC
TRBJ2-7	-	-	TRBV6-5	CASSPFRRVAYEQYF	TGTGCCAGCAGCCCTTTCCGGAGGGTTGCCTACGAGCAGTACTTC
TRBJ1-1	-	-	TRBV5-1	CASSPTRQEATEAFF	TGCGCCAGCAGCCCTACCAGACAGGAGGCCACTGAAGCTTTCTTT
TRBJ2-3	-	TRBD1	TRBV11-2	CASSLQGVDTQYF	TGTGCCAGCAGCCTACAGGGGGTGGATACGCAGTATTTT
TRBJ2-7	-	TRBD1	TRBV7-2	CASSSDRAGEQYF	TGTGCCAGCAGCTCGGACAGGGCAGGCGAGCAGTACTTC
TRBJ2-7	-	-	TRBV27	CASSTLTVPTPYEQYF	TGTGCCAGCAGTACCTTGACTGTTCCCACCCCTTACGAGCAGTACTTC
TRBJ2-3	few	TRBD2	TRBV19	CASSVQAGRTDTQYF	TGTGCCAGTAGTGTCCAAGCGGGACGCACAGATACGCAGTATTTT
TRBJ1-1	few	TRBD1	TRBV6-6	CASSSGQLEAFF	TGTGCCAGCAGCTCGGGACAGCTTGAAGCTTTCTTT
TRBJ2-1	-	-	TRBV4-3	CASSQNRLVRQFF	TGCGCCAGCAGCCAAAACCGACTAGTCAGGCAGTTCTTC
TRBJ1-1	-	TRBD1	TRBV7-9	CASSSGGRPEAFF	TGTGCCAGCAGCTCAGGGGGGCGACCTGAAGCTTTCTTT
TRBJ2-1	few	-	TRBV5-4	CASSPSGDEQFF	TGTGCCAGCAGCCCCTCAGGGGATGAGCAGTTCTTC
TRBJ1-1	few	-	TRBV12-5	CASGLPLYEAFF	TGTGCTAGTGGTTTGCCGTTATATGAAGCTTTCTTT
TRBJ2-3	-	TRBD1	TRBV27	CASSLAGQGAGSDTQYF	TGTGCCAGCAGTTTAGCGGGACAGGGGGCTGGGTCAGATACGCAGTATTTT
TRBJ1-1	once	-	TRBV19	CASSIDRVMNTEAFF	TGTGCCAGTAGTATAGATCGGGTCATGAACACTGAAGCTTTCTTT
TRBJ2-7	-	TRBD2	TRBV9	CASSVATGGSDEQYF	TGTGCCAGCAGCGTAGCTACCGGGGGGAGCGACGAGCAGTACTTC
TRBJ2-1	-	-	TRBV25-1	CASSAAGYNEQFF	TGTGCCAGCAGTGCAGCGGGCTACAATGAGCAGTTCTTC
TRBJ2-3	-	-	TRBV5-1	CASRGRSTDTQYF	TGCGCCAGCAGGGGCAGAAGCACAGATACGCAGTATTTT
TRBJ2-7	-	-	TRBV4-2	CASSREEGFKGQEVVGGDEQYF	TGTGCCAGCAGCCGGGAGGAAGGCTTCAAGGGACAGGAAGTCGTAGGGGGGGATGAGCAGTACTTC
TRBJ2-1	-	-	TRBV30	CAWSVRGRSRSYNEQFF	TGTGCCTGGAGTGTACGGGGGAGGTCCCGTTCCTACAATGAGCAGTTCTTC
TRBJ2-2	-	TRBD2	TRBV7-3	CASSWRAGAGTGELFF	TGTGCCAGCAGTTGGAGAGCGGGAGCGGGGACCGGGGAGCTGTTTTTT
TRBJ2-5	once	-	TRBV12-5	CASGLVRKTLTEETQYF	TGTGCTAGTGGTTTGGTAAGGAAGACTCTGACCGAAGAGACCCAGTACTTC
TRBJ2-1	-	TRBD2	TRBV30	CASKRLAGCNEQFF	TGTGCCTCGAAACGACTAGCGGGATGTAATGAGCAGTTCTTC
TRBJ2-3	-	-	TRBV6-5	CASSSLGGASTDTQYF	TGTGCCAGCAGTTCCCTGGGAGGCGCTAGCACAGATACGCAGTATTTT
TRBJ2-1	-	TRBD1	TRBV7-9	CASSWITTGGPNEQFF	TGTGCCAGCAGCTGGATCACGACAGGGGGCCCCAATGAGCAGTTCTTC
TRBJ2-7	-	TRBD1	TRBV4-2	CASSQASEDRGSYEQYF	TGTGCCAGCAGCCAAGCTTCCGAAGACAGGGGCTCCTACGAGCAGTACTTC
TRBJ2-7	-	-	TRBV15	CATSRASSPPGQRQGEQYF	TGTGCCACCAGCAGAGCCTCCTCTCCCCCGGGACAACGTCAAGGCGAGCAGTACTTC
TRBJ2-3	-	-	TRBV27	CASSPIAEAATDTQYF	TGTGCCAGCAGTCCTATAGCGGAAGCAGCCACAGATACGCAGTATTTT
TRBJ2-5	-	TRBD2	TRBV25-1	CASSRRKASGRVGETQYF	TGTGCCAGCAGTCGCCGAAAGGCTAGCGGGAGGGTAGGTGAGACCCAGTACTTC
TRBJ2-7	-	-	TRBV5-4	CASSLGGGGPYEQYF	TGTGCCAGCAGCTTAGGTGGGGGAGGACCCTACGAGCAGTACTTC
TRBJ2-2	-	-	TRBV28	CASISRCGDTGELFF	TGTGCCAGCATCTCGCGATGCGGGGACACCGGGGAGCTGTTTTTT